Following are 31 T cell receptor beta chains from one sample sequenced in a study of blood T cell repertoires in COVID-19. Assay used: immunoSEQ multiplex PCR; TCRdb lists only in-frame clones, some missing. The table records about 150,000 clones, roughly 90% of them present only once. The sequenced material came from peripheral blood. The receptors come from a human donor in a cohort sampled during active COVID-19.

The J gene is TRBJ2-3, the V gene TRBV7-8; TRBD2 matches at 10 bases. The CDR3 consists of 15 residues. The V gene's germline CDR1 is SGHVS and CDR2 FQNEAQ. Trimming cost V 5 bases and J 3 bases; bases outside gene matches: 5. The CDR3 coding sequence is TGTGCCAGCAGCATTCTAGCGGGGGTAACAGATACGCAGTATTTT. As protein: CASSILAGVTDTQYF.

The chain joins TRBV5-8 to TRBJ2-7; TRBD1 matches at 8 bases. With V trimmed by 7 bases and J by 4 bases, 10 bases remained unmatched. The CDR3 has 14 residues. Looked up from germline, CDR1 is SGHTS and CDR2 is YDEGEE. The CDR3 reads CASGIRTGRYEQYF. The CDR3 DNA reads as TGTGCCAGCGGAATACGGACAGGGAGATACGAGCAGTACTTC.

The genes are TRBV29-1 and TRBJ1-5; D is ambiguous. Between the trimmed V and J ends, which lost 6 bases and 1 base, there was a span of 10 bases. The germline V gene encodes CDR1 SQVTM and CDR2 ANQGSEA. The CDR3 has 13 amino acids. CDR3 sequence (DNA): TGCAGCGTCCTGGGAGGCAGCAATCAGCCCCAGCATTTT. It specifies CSVLGGSNQPQHF.

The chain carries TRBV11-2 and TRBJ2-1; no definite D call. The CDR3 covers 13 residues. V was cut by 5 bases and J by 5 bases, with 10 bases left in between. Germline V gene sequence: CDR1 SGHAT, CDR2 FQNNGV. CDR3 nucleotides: TGTGCCAGCAGCCGTTCCTATAACAATGAGCAGTTCTTC. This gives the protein CASSRSYNNEQFF.

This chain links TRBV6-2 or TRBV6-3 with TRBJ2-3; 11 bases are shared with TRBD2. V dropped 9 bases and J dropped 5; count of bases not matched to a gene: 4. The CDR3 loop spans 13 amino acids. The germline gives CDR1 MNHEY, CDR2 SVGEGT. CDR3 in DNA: TGTGCCAGTAGCGGGAGGGTCTTAGATACGCAGTATTTT. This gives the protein CASSGRVLDTQYF.

The CDR3 nucleotides read TGTGCCAGCAGCCCGGGGACAGGGCAGTATGAAAAACTGTTTTTT. Translation gives CASSPGTGQYEKLFF. This chain uses TRBV11-2 with TRBJ1-4, with 9 bases fitting TRBD1. Germline CDR1 and CDR2: SGHAT and FQNNGV. The CDR3 spans 15 residues. J was trimmed by 6 bases and V by 5 bases; bases with no gene match: 7.

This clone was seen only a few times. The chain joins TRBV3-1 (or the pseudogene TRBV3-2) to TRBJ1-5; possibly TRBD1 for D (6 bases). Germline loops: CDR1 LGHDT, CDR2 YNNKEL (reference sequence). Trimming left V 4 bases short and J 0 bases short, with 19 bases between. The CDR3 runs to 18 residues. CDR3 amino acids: CASSRARQGPYSNQPQHF. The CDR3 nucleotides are TGTGCCAGCAGCCGCGCTCGGCAGGGGCCGTATAGCAATCAGCCCCAGCATTTT.

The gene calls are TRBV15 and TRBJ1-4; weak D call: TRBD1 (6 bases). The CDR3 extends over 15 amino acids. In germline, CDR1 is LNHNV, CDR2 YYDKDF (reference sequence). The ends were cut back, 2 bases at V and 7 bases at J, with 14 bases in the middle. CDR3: CATSRPTGFAEKLFF. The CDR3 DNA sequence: TGTGCCACCAGCAGACCTACAGGGTTCGCTGAAAAACTGTTTTTT.

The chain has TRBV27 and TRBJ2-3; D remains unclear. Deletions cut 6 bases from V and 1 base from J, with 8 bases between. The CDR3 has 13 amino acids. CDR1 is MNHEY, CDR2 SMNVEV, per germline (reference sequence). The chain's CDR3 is CASSRLGTDTQYF. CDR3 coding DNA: TGTGCCAGCAGCCGACTCGGCACAGATACGCAGTATTTT.

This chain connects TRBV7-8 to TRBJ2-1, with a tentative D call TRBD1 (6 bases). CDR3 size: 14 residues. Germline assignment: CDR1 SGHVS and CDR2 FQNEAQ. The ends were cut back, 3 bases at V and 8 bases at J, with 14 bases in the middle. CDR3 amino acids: CASSFNRVGDEQFF. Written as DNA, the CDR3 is TGTGCCAGCAGCTTCAACAGGGTTGGGGATGAGCAGTTCTTC.

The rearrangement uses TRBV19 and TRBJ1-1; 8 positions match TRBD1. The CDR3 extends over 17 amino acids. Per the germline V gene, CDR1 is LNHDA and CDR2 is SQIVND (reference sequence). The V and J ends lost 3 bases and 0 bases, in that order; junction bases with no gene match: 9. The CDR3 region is CASSIGTGLPMNTEAFF. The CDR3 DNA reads TGTGCCAGTAGTATCGGGACAGGTCTTCCTATGAACACTGAAGCTTTCTTT. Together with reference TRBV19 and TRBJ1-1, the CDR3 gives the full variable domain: DGGITQSPKYLFRKEGQNVTLSCEQNLNHDAMYWYRQDPGQGLRLIYYSQIVNDFQKGDIAEGYSVSREKKESFPLTVTSAQKNPTAFYLCASSIGTGLPMNTEAFFGQGTRLTVV.

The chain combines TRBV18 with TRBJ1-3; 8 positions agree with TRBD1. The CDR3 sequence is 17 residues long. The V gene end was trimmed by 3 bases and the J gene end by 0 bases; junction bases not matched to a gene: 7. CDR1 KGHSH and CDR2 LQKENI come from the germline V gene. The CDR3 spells CASSPPGQALSGNTIYF. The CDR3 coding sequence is TGTGCCAGCTCACCGCCGGGACAGGCGCTCTCTGGAAACACCATATATTTT.

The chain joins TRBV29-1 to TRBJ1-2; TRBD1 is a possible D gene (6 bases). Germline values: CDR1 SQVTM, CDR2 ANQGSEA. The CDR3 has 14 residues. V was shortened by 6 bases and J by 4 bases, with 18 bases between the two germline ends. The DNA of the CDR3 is TGCAGCGTCGATACCGGGACACCCCTCTATGGCTACACCTTC. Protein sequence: CSVDTGTPLYGYTF. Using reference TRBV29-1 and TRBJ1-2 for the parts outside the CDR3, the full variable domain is SAVISQKPSRDICQRGTSLTIQCQVDSQVTMMFWYRQQPGQSLTLIATANQGSEATYESGFVIDKFPISRPNLTFSTLTVSNMSPEDSSIYLCSVDTGTPLYGYTFGSGTRLTVV.

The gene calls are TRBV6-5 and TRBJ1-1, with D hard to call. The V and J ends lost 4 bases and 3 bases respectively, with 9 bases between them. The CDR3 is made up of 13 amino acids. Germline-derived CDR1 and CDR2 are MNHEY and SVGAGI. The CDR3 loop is CASSFWEDTEAFF. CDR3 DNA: TGTGCCAGCAGTTTTTGGGAGGACACTGAAGCTTTCTTT.

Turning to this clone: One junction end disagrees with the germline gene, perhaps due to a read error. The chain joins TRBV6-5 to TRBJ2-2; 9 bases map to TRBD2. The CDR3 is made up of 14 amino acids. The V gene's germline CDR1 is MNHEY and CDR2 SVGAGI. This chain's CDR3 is CAGSSGRDAGELFF. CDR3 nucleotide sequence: TGTGCCGGCAGTAGCGGGAGAGACGCCGGGGAGCTGTTTTTT.

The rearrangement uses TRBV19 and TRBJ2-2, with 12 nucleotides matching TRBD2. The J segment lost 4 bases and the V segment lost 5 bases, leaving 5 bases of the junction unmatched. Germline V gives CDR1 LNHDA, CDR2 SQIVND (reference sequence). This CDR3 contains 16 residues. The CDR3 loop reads CASSWGLAGGTGELFF. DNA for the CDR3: TGTGCCAGTAGTTGGGGACTAGCGGGCGGCACCGGGGAGCTGTTTTTT.

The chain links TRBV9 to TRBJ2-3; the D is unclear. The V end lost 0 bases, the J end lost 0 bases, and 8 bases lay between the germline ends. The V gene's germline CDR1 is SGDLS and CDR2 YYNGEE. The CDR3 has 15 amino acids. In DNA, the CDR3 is TGTGCCAGCAGCGTAGACCAGGCGAGCACAGATACGCAGTATTTT. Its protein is CASSVDQASTDTQYF. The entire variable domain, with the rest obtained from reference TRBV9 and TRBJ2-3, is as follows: DSGVTQTPKHLITATGQRVTLRCSPRSGDLSVYWYQQSLDQGLQFLIQYYNGEERAKGNILERFSAQQFPDLHSELNLSSLELGDSALYFCASSVDQASTDTQYFGPGTRLTVL.

The DNA for the CDR3 is TGCGCCAGCAGCCAAATACCATGGGGGGTCACTGAAGCTTTCTTT. It is translated as CASSQIPWGVTEAFF. The gene calls are TRBV4-1 and TRBJ1-1; D is perhaps TRBD1 (5 bases). V lost 2 bases to trimming and J lost 4 bases, with 14 bases between them. CDR1 is MGHRA and CDR2 is YSYEKL in the germline V gene. The CDR3 spans 15 residues.

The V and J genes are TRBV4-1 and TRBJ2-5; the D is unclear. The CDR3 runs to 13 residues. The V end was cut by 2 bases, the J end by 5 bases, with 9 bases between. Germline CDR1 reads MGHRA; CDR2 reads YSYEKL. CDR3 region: CASSQPSGETQYF. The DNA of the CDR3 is TGCGCCAGCAGCCAACCCTCCGGGGAGACCCAGTACTTC.

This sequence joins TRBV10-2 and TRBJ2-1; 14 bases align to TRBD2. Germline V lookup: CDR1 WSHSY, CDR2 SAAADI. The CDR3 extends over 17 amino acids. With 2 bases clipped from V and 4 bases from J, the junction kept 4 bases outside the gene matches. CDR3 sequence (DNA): TGCGCCAGCAGTGAGGGACTAGCGGGGGGTAATTACAATGAGCAGTTCTTC. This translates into CASSEGLAGGNYNEQFF.

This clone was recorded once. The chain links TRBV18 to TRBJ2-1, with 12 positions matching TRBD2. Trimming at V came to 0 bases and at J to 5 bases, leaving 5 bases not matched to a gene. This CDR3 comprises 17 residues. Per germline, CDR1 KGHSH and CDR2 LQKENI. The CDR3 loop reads CASSPPFLAGGDNEQFF. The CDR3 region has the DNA TGTGCCAGCTCACCACCGTTCCTAGCGGGAGGGGACAATGAGCAGTTCTTC. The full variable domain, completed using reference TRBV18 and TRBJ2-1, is NAGVMQNPRHLVRRRGQEARLRCSPMKGHSHVYWYRQLPEEGLKFMVYLQKENIIDESGMPKERFSAEFPKEGPSILRIQQVVRGDSAAYFCASSPPFLAGGDNEQFFGPGTRLTVL.

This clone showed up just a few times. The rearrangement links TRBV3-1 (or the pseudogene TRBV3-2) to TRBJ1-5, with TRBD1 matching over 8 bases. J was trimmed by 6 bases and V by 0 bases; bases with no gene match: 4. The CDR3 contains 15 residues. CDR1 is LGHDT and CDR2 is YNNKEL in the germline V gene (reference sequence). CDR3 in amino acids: CASSQDNGQGQPQHF. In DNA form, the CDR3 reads TGTGCCAGCAGCCAAGATAACGGACAGGGTCAGCCCCAGCATTTT.

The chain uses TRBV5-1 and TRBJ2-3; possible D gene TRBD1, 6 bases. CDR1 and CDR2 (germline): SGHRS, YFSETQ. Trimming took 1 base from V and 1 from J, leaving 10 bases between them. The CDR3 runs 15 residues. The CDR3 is CASSLRDTRTDTQYF. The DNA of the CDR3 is TGCGCCAGCAGCTTGAGGGACACGCGCACAGATACGCAGTATTTT.

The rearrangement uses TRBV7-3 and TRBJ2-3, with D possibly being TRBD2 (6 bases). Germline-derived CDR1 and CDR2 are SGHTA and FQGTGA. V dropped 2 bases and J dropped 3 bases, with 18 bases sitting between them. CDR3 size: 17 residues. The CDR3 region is CASSLGLGGLLTDTQYF. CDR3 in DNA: TGTGCCAGCAGCTTAGGTTTGGGGGGATTGTTGACAGATACGCAGTATTTT.

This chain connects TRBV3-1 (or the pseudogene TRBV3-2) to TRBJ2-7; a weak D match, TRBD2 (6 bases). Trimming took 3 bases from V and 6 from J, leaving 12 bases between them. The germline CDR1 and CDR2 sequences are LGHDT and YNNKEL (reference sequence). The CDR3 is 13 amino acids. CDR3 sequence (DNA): TGTGCCAGCAGCCAGCAGGGAGCGGGCGAGCAGTACTTC. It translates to CASSQQGAGEQYF.

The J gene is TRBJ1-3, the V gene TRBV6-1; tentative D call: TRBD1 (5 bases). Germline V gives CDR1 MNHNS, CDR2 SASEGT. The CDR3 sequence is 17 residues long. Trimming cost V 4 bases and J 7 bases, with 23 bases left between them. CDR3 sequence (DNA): TGTGCCAGCAGTGCCACGTCGGGGGGGTTTGGAGCGAACACCATATATTTT. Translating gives CASSATSGGFGANTIYF.

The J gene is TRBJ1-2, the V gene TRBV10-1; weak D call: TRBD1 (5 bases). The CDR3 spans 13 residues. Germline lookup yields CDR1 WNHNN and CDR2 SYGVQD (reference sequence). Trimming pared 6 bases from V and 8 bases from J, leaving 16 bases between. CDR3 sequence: CASSAGRMRGYTF. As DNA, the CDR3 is TGCGCCAGCAGCGCAGGGAGGATGAGAGGCTACACCTTC.

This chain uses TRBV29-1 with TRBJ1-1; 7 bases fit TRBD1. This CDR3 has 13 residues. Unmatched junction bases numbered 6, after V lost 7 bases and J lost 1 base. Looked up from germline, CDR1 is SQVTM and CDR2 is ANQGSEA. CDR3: CSGDREKNTEAFF. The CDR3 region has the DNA TGCAGCGGTGACAGGGAAAAGAACACTGAAGCTTTCTTT.

The CDR3 DNA reads TGTGCCAGCAGCCCAACGACAGGGAGATACGAAAAACTGTTTTTT. Residues: CASSPTTGRYEKLFF. V gene TRBV25-1 combines with J gene TRBJ1-4; 7 nucleotides match TRBD1. CDR1 MGHDK and CDR2 SYGVNS come from the germline V gene. J gave up 8 bases and V 6 bases, and 12 bases lay outside the gene matches. This CDR3 has 15 residues.

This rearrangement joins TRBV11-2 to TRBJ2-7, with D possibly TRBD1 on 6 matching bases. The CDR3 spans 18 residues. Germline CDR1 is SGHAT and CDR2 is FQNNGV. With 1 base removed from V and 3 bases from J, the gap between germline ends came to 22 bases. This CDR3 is CASSLAFGAASGVYEQYF. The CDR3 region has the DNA TGTGCCAGCAGCTTAGCTTTCGGGGCGGCCTCAGGGGTCTACGAGCAGTACTTC. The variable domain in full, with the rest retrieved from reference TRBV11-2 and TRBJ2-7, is EAGVAQSPRYKIIEKRQSVAFWCNPISGHATLYWYQQILGQGPKLLIQFQNNGVVDDSQLPKDRFSAERLKGVDSTLKIQPAKLEDSAVYLCASSLAFGAASGVYEQYFGPGTRLTVT.

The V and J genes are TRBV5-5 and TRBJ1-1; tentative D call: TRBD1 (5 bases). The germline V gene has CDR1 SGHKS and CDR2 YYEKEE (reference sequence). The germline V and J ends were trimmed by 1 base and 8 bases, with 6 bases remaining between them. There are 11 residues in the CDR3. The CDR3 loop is CASSLNREAFF. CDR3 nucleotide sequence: TGTGCCAGCAGCTTGAACAGGGAAGCTTTCTTT.